These 32 T cell receptor beta chains were all obtained from the same sample, sequenced in a study of blood T cell repertoires in COVID-19. Profiling relied on immunoSEQ multiplex PCR, and the TCRdb table lists in-frame clones only, not all of them. The sample shows 300,000 to 350,000 clones, 88% of them seen only once. The sample consisted of peripheral blood. These receptors were obtained from a woman in her 70s with COVID-19, enrolled during active disease.

J is TRBJ1-2 and V is TRBV5-4, with 9 bases fitting TRBD1. J gave up 7 bases and V 4 bases, and 11 bases lay outside the gene matches. CDR1 and CDR2 from the germline V gene are SGHNT and YYREEE (reference sequence). CDR3 length: 15 amino acids. The CDR3 bases are TGTGCCAGCAGCCCCAGGGACAGGGAACTGCGTGGCTACACCTTC. Translated: CASSPRDRELRGYTF.

CDR3 nucleotides: TGCGCCAGCACAGGCAATGAATCCGGGTTTAGCGTGAACACTGAAGCTTTCTTT. Encoded protein: CASTGNESGFSVNTEAFF. V usage is TRBV23-1 and J usage is TRBJ1-1; D is uncertain. TRBV23-1 is filed as an ORF, its function uncertain. Trimming took 7 bases from V and 0 from J, leaving 24 bases between them. The CDR3 spans 18 residues.

The rearrangement links TRBV19 to TRBJ1-6; perhaps TRBD1 as D (5 bases). V lost 5 bases and J lost 10, with 12 bases in between. Per the germline V gene, CDR1 is LNHDA and CDR2 is SQIVND (reference sequence). This CDR3 contains 13 residues. CDR3 loop: CASSPTGGSPLHF. The CDR3 DNA follows: TGTGCCAGTAGTCCCACGGGGGGGTCACCCCTCCACTTT.

This clone was seen ten or more times. The V call is TRBV28, the J call TRBJ2-7, with 7 bases that match TRBD2. The CDR3 has 13 amino acids. Trimming cost V 7 bases and J 4 bases; bases outside gene matches: 7. CDR1 and CDR2 from the germline V gene are MDHEN and SYDVKM. The CDR3 region is CASKTGGNYEQYF. Here the CDR3 DNA reads TGTGCCAGCAAGACCGGGGGGAATTACGAGCAGTACTTC.

The CDR3 sequence: CASSNRGEETQYF. CDR3 DNA: TGTGCCAGTAGTAATCGGGGGGAAGAGACCCAGTACTTC. This chain uses TRBV19 with TRBJ2-5, with 7 bases lining up with TRBD2. Germline V lookup: CDR1 LNHDA, CDR2 SQIVND (reference sequence). With V trimmed by 4 bases and J by 3 bases, 2 bases remained unmatched. CDR3 length: 13 amino acids.

This sequence joins TRBV7-2 and TRBJ1-1; D possibly corresponds to TRBD1 (5 bases). Germline V gene lookup returns CDR1 SGHTA and CDR2 FQGNSA. Between the trimmed V and J ends, which lost 1 base and 8 bases, there was a span of 14 bases. The CDR3 covers 14 residues. The CDR3 DNA reads as TGTGCCAGCAGCTTAGGCATTGATACAGGCGAAGCTTTCTTT. Protein product: CASSLGIDTGEAFF.

In nucleotides, the CDR3 is TGTGCCATCAGTGGAGAGTTCGGCTCTGGAAACACCATATATTTT. It is translated as CAISGEFGSGNTIYF. The chain links TRBV10-3 to TRBJ1-3; D is unclear. The CDR3 sequence is 15 residues long. Germline CDR1 is ENHRY and CDR2 is SYGVKD. V lost 4 bases and J 0 bases, leaving 10 bases between the germline ends.

The V call is TRBV5-1, the J call TRBJ1-6; tentative D call: TRBD1 (6 bases). The CDR3 length is 14 residues. Trimming took off 1 base at V and 10 bases at J, with 12 bases between the two ends. Germline CDR1 is SGHRS and CDR2 is YFSETQ. The CDR3 DNA follows: TGCGCCAGCAGCTTGCAGGGGCGCGGGTCACCCCTCCACTTT. Translated: CASSLQGRGSPLHF. The full variable domain, its missing parts supplied by reference TRBV5-1 and TRBJ1-6, is KAGVTQTPRYLIKTRGQQVTLSCSPISGHRSVSWYQQTPGQGLQFLFEYFSETQRNKGNFPGRFSGRQFSNSRSEMNVSTLELGDSALYLCASSLQGRGSPLHFGNGTRLTVT.

The rearrangement links TRBV6-2 or TRBV6-3 to TRBJ2-6; no clear D. Per germline, CDR1 MNHEY and CDR2 SVGEGT. The V gene lost 0 bases and the J gene lost 0 bases, with 3 bases spanning the gap. The CDR3 has 15 amino acids. The CDR3 sequence: CASSYSSSGANVLTF. In DNA form, the CDR3 reads TGTGCCAGCAGTTACTCCAGCTCTGGGGCCAACGTCCTGACTTTC.

V gene TRBV6-5 combines with J gene TRBJ1-4, with 7 bases fitting TRBD1. This CDR3 contains 15 residues. The germline gives CDR1 MNHEY, CDR2 SVGAGI. The junction had 6 bases not matched to a gene; V was cut back by 5 bases and J by 3 bases. Here the CDR3 reads CASSNGQVSNEKLFF. In DNA, the CDR3 is TGTGCCAGCAGTAACGGACAGGTGTCTAATGAAAAACTGTTTTTT.

The gene calls are TRBV7-8 and TRBJ1-5, with a tentative D call TRBD1 (6 bases). Between the trimmed V and J ends, which lost 1 base and 0 bases, there was a span of 13 bases. Germline CDR1 is SGHVS and CDR2 is FQNEAQ. The CDR3 has 17 amino acids. CDR3 nucleotide sequence: TGTGCCAGCAGCTTAGGGAGTTGGACAGCTAGCAATCAGCCCCAGCATTTT. Translated: CASSLGSWTASNQPQHF. The variable domain in full, with the rest retrieved from reference TRBV7-8 and TRBJ1-5, is GAGVSQSPRYKVAKRGQDVALRCDPISGHVSLFWYQQALGQGPEFLTYFQNEAQLDKSGLPSDRFFAERPEGSVSTLKIQRTQQEDSAVYLCASSLGSWTASNQPQHFGDGTRLSIL.

The chain links TRBV4-2 to TRBJ2-1; a weak D match, TRBD1 (6 bases). Per germline, CDR1 LGHNA and CDR2 YNFKEQ. V lost 4 bases to trimming and J lost 6 bases, with 19 bases between them. This CDR3 contains 16 residues. CDR3 loop: CASSPSGQTSANEQFF. CDR3 in DNA: TGTGCCAGCAGCCCAAGCGGACAGACGAGTGCCAATGAGCAGTTCTTC.

The CDR3 nucleotides read TGTGCCAGCAGCGTAGGGCAGGGTGAGCAGTTCTTC. It translates to CASSVGQGEQFF. This chain connects TRBV9 to TRBJ2-1; possible D gene TRBD1, 5 bases. The CDR3 runs to 12 residues. Germline CDR1 and CDR2: SGDLS and YYNGEE. V gave up 0 bases and J gave up 9 bases, with 7 bases separating them.

V is TRBV7-2 and J is TRBJ1-4, with D tentatively TRBD1 (5 bases). CDR3 length equals 15 residues. With 5 bases removed from V and 7 bases from J, the gap between germline ends came to 17 bases. Germline V gene lookup returns CDR1 SGHTA and CDR2 FQGNSA. The CDR3 DNA follows: TGTGCCAGCAGCCCCGTGGGAGGGGCACGTGAAAAACTGTTTTTT. This codes for CASSPVGGAREKLFF.

This chain links TRBV5-1 with TRBJ1-5; no clear D gene. The germline CDR1 and CDR2 sequences are SGHRS and YFSETQ. V lost 4 bases and J lost 6, with 14 bases in between. This CDR3 is built from 14 residues. CDR3 sequence reads: CASSLGGVGQPQHF. CDR3 bases: TGCGCCAGCAGCCTCGGCGGGGTAGGTCAGCCCCAGCATTTT.

The chain uses TRBV9 and TRBJ1-1, with D maybe TRBD1 (5 bases). This CDR3 is 18 amino acids long. CDR1 SGDLS and CDR2 YYNGEE come from the germline V gene. V lost 4 bases and J lost 3, with 25 bases in between. The CDR3 protein is CASSIRPRRTEGDTEAFF. CDR3 bases: TGTGCCAGCAGCATACGACCGCGACGGACCGAAGGGGACACTGAAGCTTTCTTT.

This clone was seen only a few times. The CDR3 region has the DNA TGCAGTGCTAGTTCCGGGACAGCAACCATTTATGGCTACACCTTC. Amino acids: CSASSGTATIYGYTF. V and J are TRBV20-1 and TRBJ1-2, with 7 bases matching TRBD1. Germline trimming cut 3 bases from V and 5 bases from J; bases unmatched to any gene: 12. CDR1 is DFQATT and CDR2 is SNEGSKA in the germline V gene (reference sequence). This CDR3 comprises 15 residues.

This clone was counted a single time. The V call is TRBV9, the J call TRBJ1-4; D perhaps matches TRBD1 (5 bases). The V end lost 3 bases, the J end lost 5 bases, and 14 bases lay between the germline ends. Germline CDR1 SGDLS, CDR2 YYNGEE. This CDR3 is built from 15 residues. CDR3 in amino acids: CASSGPTAINEKLFF. The CDR3, as DNA: TGTGCCAGCAGCGGGCCGACAGCTATAAATGAAAAACTGTTTTTT.

The chain employs TRBV6-6 and TRBJ2-6; D may be TRBD1 (5 bases). Germline CDR1 and CDR2: MNHNY and SVGAGI (reference sequence). This CDR3 is 15 amino acids long. With 4 bases removed from V and 3 bases from J, the gap between germline ends came to 10 bases. The CDR3 loop is CASSSGLGGANVLTF. The CDR3, as DNA: TGTGCCAGCAGTTCAGGGTTAGGTGGGGCCAACGTCCTGACTTTC.

The V and J genes are TRBV5-1 and TRBJ1-1; D not certain. CDR1 SGHRS and CDR2 YFSETQ come from the germline V gene. The ends were cut back, 0 bases at V and 1 base at J, with 7 bases in the middle. There are 14 residues in the CDR3. CDR3 DNA sequence: TGCGCCAGCAGCTTGGTCCCAGAGAACACTGAAGCTTTCTTT. Its translation is CASSLVPENTEAFF.

This chain connects TRBV27 to TRBJ2-3, with D possibly being TRBD2 (6 bases). This CDR3 comprises 13 residues. Germline V gene lookup returns CDR1 MNHEY and CDR2 SMNVEV (reference sequence). V lost 7 bases and J 2 bases, leaving 10 bases between the germline ends. This CDR3 is CASTGVPTDTQYF. The CDR3, as DNA: TGTGCCAGCACGGGGGTCCCCACAGATACGCAGTATTTT.

This chain connects TRBV19 to TRBJ2-1; 12 bases are a match to TRBD1. The CDR3 loop spans 17 amino acids. Germline CDR1 reads LNHDA; CDR2 reads SQIVND (reference sequence). J gave up 8 bases and V 5 bases, and 13 bases lay outside the gene matches. In nucleotides, the CDR3 is TGTGCCAGTAGTCCGCACCGCGGGACAGGGGGCACCTATGAGCAGTTCTTC. The encoded protein is CASSPHRGTGGTYEQFF.

The chain joins TRBV6-5 to TRBJ1-3; tentatively, D is TRBD1 (5 bases). V gave up 6 bases and J gave up 4 bases, with 13 bases separating them. The germline CDR1 and CDR2 sequences are MNHEY and SVGAGI. CDR3 length equals 14 residues. CDR3 DNA sequence: TGTGCCAGCAGCTCAGGGATCTCCGGAAACACCATATATTTT. This gives the protein CASSSGISGNTIYF.

V and J are TRBV23-1 and TRBJ2-3; a possible D gene is TRBD2 (5 bases). TRBV23-1 is treated as an ORF (open reading frame) with a function not yet certain. The CDR3 totals 16 residues. Trimming removed 2 bases at V and 6 bases at J, with 18 bases between. CDR3 in DNA: TGCGCCAGCAGTCAACCCGAAGGACTGTCCCAGGATACGCAGTATTTT. Translating it yields CASSQPEGLSQDTQYF.

This clone came up a few times. J is TRBJ2-5 and V is TRBV5-6; 7 bases are shared with TRBD2. The J segment lost 4 bases and the V segment lost 3 bases, leaving 3 bases of the junction unmatched. Germline-derived CDR1 and CDR2 are SGHDT and YYEEEE. This CDR3 comprises 13 residues. As DNA, the CDR3 is TGTGCCAGCAGCTACCCGGGGGGAGAGACCCAGTACTTC. It yields the protein CASSYPGGETQYF.

The chain combines TRBV10-3 with TRBJ1-1, with 9 bases lining up with TRBD1. The CDR3 has 13 residues. V was pared by 7 bases and J by 1 base, with 1 base of the junction left unmatched. Germline V CDR1 and CDR2: ENHRY, SYGVKD. This CDR3 is CAIKGQGNTEAFF. DNA for the CDR3: TGTGCCATCAAGGGACAGGGGAACACTGAAGCTTTCTTT.

The chain carries TRBV6-1 and TRBJ1-6; D not resolved. V was pared by 2 bases and J by 7 bases, with 6 bases between. Per the germline V gene, CDR1 is MNHNS and CDR2 is SASEGT. This CDR3 region has 13 residues. The CDR3 bases are TGTGCCAGCAGTGAATACATCAATTCACCCCTCCACTTT. Residues: CASSEYINSPLHF.

The rearrangement joins TRBV28 to TRBJ2-7, with TRBD1 matching over 10 bases. Germline trimming cut 4 bases from V and 2 bases from J; bases unmatched to any gene: 8. CDR1 is MDHEN, CDR2 SYDVKM, per germline. The CDR3 covers 16 residues. CDR3 nucleotides: TGTGCCAGCAGTTCGCCCGGGACAGGGGTCCCCTACGAGCAGTACTTC. Protein: CASSSPGTGVPYEQYF. The full variable domain, completed using reference TRBV28 and TRBJ2-7, is DVKVTQSSRYLVKRTGEKVFLECVQDMDHENMFWYRQDPGLGLRLIYFSYDVKMKEKGDIPEGYSVSREKKERFSLILESASTNQTSMYLCASSSPGTGVPYEQYFGPGTRLTVT.

The rearrangement joins TRBV3-1 (or the pseudogene TRBV3-2) to TRBJ1-1; D unclear. This CDR3 contains 13 residues. The germline CDR1 and CDR2 sequences are LGHDT and YNNKEL (reference sequence). The germline V and J ends were trimmed by 6 bases and 1 base, with 9 bases remaining between them. The CDR3 DNA reads TGTGCCAGCAGTTTGCAGAAGAACACTGAAGCTTTCTTT. Translation: CASSLQKNTEAFF.

The rearrangement uses TRBV19 and TRBJ1-4; D is unresolved. V was shortened by 2 bases and J by 8 bases, with 15 bases between the two germline ends. The CDR3 runs 15 residues. From germline, CDR1 is LNHDA and CDR2 SQIVND (reference sequence). The CDR3 is CASSITRGLGEKLFF. In DNA, the CDR3 is TGTGCCAGTAGTATAACGCGGGGTTTAGGCGAAAAACTGTTTTTT.

The V gene is TRBV4-1, the J gene TRBJ2-7; 12 nucleotides agree with TRBD1. The CDR3 is made up of 13 amino acids. Per germline, CDR1 MGHRA and CDR2 YSYEKL. With V trimmed by 4 bases and J by 8 bases, 3 bases remained unmatched. The CDR3 DNA reads as TGCGCCAGCAGCCCTCGGGACAGGGGGCAGCAGTACTTC. Its translation is CASSPRDRGQQYF.

The chain combines TRBV29-1 with TRBJ1-2; D remains unclear. The CDR3 has 14 residues. The V gene's germline CDR1 is SQVTM and CDR2 ANQGSEA. V was clipped by 2 bases and J by 0 bases, with 10 bases between them. CDR3 bases: TGCAGCGTTGAAAGGGAGACAACTAACTATGGCTACACCTTC. It translates to CSVERETTNYGYTF.